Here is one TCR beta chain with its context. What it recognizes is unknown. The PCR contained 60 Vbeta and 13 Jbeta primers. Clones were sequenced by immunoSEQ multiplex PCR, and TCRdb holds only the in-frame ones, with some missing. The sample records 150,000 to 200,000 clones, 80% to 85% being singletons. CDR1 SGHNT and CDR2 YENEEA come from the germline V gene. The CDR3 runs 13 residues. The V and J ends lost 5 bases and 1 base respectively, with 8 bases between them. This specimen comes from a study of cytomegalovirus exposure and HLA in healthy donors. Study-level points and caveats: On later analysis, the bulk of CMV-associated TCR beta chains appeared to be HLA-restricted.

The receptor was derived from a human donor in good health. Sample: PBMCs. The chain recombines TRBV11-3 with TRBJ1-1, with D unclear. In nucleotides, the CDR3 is TGTGCCAGCAGCCAGACGGGGAACACTGAAGCTTTCTTT. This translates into CASSQTGNTEAFF. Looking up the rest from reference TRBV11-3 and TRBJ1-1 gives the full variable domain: EAGVVQSPRYKIIEKKQPVAFWCNPISGHNTLYWYLQNLGQGPELLIRYENEEAVDDSQLPKDRFSAERLKGVDSTLKIQPAELGDSAVYLCASSQTGNTEAFFGQGTRLTVV.